The 31 T cell receptor beta chains given below trace back to one sample, sequenced in a study of blood T cell repertoires in COVID-19. Only in-frame clones appear in the TCRdb table, and some are missing; sequencing was by immunoSEQ multiplex PCR. This sample carries over 250,000 clones, around 87% of them seen once, and the ten largest clones take less than 6%. The material sequenced was PBMCs or T cells enriched from blood (not recorded which). The receptors derive from a woman aged 25 to 45 who had recovered from COVID-19.

The genes are TRBV6-1 and TRBJ2-1; 9 nucleotides match TRBD1. J gave up 3 bases and V 3 bases, and 3 bases lay outside the gene matches. Germline CDR1 and CDR2: MNHNS and SASEGT. There are 15 residues in the CDR3. In nucleotides, the CDR3 is TGTGCCAGCAGTGATTCGGGACAGGGCTACAATGAGCAGTTCTTC. It yields the protein CASSDSGQGYNEQFF.

The rearrangement joins TRBV19 to TRBJ2-3; D is undetermined. V shed 8 bases and J shed 1 base, with 7 bases lying between them. This CDR3 is built from 12 residues. Germline-derived CDR1 and CDR2 are LNHDA and SQIVND (reference sequence). The CDR3 DNA sequence: TGTGCCAGTTGGAGCGGCACAGATACGCAGTATTTT. It specifies CASWSGTDTQYF.

V and J are TRBV19 and TRBJ1-5; D not certain. The germline V gene encodes CDR1 LNHDA and CDR2 SQIVND (reference sequence). This CDR3 has 16 residues. Deletions cut 1 base from V and 0 bases from J, with 10 bases between. In DNA, the CDR3 is TGTGCCAGTAGTATAGTCGGCGGATATAGCAATCAGCCCCAGCATTTT. Encoded protein: CASSIVGGYSNQPQHF.

V is TRBV5-4 and J is TRBJ2-2; 9 bases are a match to TRBD2. The germline gives CDR1 SGHNT, CDR2 YYREEE (reference sequence). The CDR3 runs to 15 residues. With 4 bases clipped from V and 6 bases from J, the junction kept 7 bases outside the gene matches. In DNA, the CDR3 is TGTGCCAGCAGCCCCAGCGGGGGGCGGGCCGGGGAGCTGTTTTTT. The encoded protein is CASSPSGGRAGELFF.

The chain carries TRBV4-2 and TRBJ1-1, with 9 bases aligning to TRBD1. This CDR3 spans 15 amino acids. Trimming removed 4 bases from V and 5 bases from J; junction bases left unmatched: 8. The germline gives CDR1 LGHNA, CDR2 YNFKEQ. CDR3 sequence: CASSRLGQGRTEAFF. For the CDR3, the DNA is TGTGCCAGCAGCCGACTTGGACAGGGGAGGACTGAAGCTTTCTTT.

The CDR3 DNA is TGTGCCACCCAGGAGACAGGGCTAACCACCATATATTTT. Amino acids: CATQETGLTTIYF. The J gene is TRBJ1-3, the V gene TRBV6-6, with 7 bases matching TRBD1. Germline V gene lookup returns CDR1 MNHNY and CDR2 SVGAGI (reference sequence). V dropped 10 bases and J dropped 9; count of bases not matched to a gene: 12. This CDR3 is built from 13 residues.

The count of this clone is one. The chain employs TRBV11-2 and TRBJ1-1; D might be TRBD1 (5 bases). CDR3 length equals 13 residues. V shed 6 bases and J shed 4 bases, with 12 bases lying between them. The germline CDR1 and CDR2 sequences are SGHAT and FQNNGV. CDR3 in amino acids: CASRFQGGTEAFF. The CDR3 DNA is TGTGCCAGCAGATTCCAGGGAGGCACTGAAGCTTTCTTT.

Here the CDR3 reads CASSLDRVFGDTEAFF. The CDR3 DNA reads as TGTGCCAGCAGCTTGGATAGAGTTTTCGGGGACACTGAAGCTTTCTTT. V usage is TRBV5-8 and J usage is TRBJ1-1; D gene ambiguous. V dropped 0 bases and J dropped 3 bases, with 15 bases sitting between them. This CDR3 has 16 residues. CDR1 is SGHTS and CDR2 is YDEGEE in the germline V gene.

The chain links TRBV7-2 to TRBJ1-1; D uncertain. Looked up from germline, CDR1 is SGHTA and CDR2 is FQGNSA. V lost 5 bases and J lost 5, with 9 bases in between. The CDR3 runs to 12 residues. CDR3 DNA sequence: TGTGCCAGCAGCGATGGACTGACTGAAGCTTTCTTT. Residues: CASSDGLTEAFF.

The chain uses TRBV5-4 and TRBJ2-5; tentatively, D is TRBD2 (6 bases). The CDR3 totals 14 residues. The V and J ends lost 0 bases and 2 bases respectively, with 8 bases between them. Germline CDR1 is SGHNT and CDR2 is YYREEE (reference sequence). CDR3 region: CASSLGRGQETQYF. The CDR3 bases are TGTGCCAGCAGCTTGGGGCGGGGTCAAGAGACCCAGTACTTC.

The rearrangement links TRBV5-4 to TRBJ2-3; TRBD2 aligns across 14 bases. The trim removed 5 bases at V and 5 bases at J, leaving 4 bases unmatched. This CDR3 spans 15 amino acids. CDR1 SGHNT and CDR2 YYREEE come from the germline V gene (reference sequence). The CDR3 sequence: CASSRLAGGQDTQYF. The CDR3 DNA is TGTGCCAGCAGTCGACTAGCGGGGGGGCAAGATACGCAGTATTTT.

The genes are TRBV12-5 and TRBJ1-1, with unresolved D. Per the germline V gene, CDR1 is LGHNT and CDR2 is FRNRAP. The CDR3 is made up of 13 amino acids. V was trimmed by 4 bases and J by 4 bases, leaving 10 bases between them. The CDR3 loop is CASGSARITEAFF. The CDR3 coding sequence is TGTGCTAGTGGTTCAGCCAGGATCACTGAAGCTTTCTTT.

Note on this clone: Other nucleotide sequences in the sample specify the same CDR3. This rearrangement joins TRBV9 to TRBJ1-2; no definite D call. The CDR3 runs 14 residues. CDR1 is SGDLS, CDR2 YYNGEE, per germline. Trimming took off 4 bases at V and 2 bases at J, with 12 bases between the two ends. This CDR3 reads CASSPRGGNYGYTF. In nucleotides, the CDR3 is TGTGCCAGCAGCCCCCGGGGAGGGAACTATGGCTACACCTTC.

This rearrangement joins TRBV5-3 to TRBJ2-2; 7 nucleotides agree with TRBD1. TRBV5-3 is given ORF status, its function remaining uncertain. V lost 4 bases, J lost 1 base, and 4 bases stayed unmatched. The length of the CDR3 is 15 residues. The CDR3 coding sequence is TGTGCCAGAAGCCCACAGGGGCTGAACACCGGGGAGCTGTTTTTT. Its translation: CARSPQGLNTGELFF.

The chain links TRBV11-2 to TRBJ2-7, with 8 bases fitting TRBD1. Germline V gene lookup returns CDR1 SGHAT and CDR2 FQNNGV. The CDR3 totals 14 residues. The ends lost 1 base at V and 5 bases at J; junction bases unmatched: 4. CDR3 residues: CASSLAQGAHEQYF. CDR3 nucleotide sequence: TGTGCCAGCAGCTTAGCGCAGGGGGCCCACGAGCAGTACTTC.

This chain connects TRBV6-2 or TRBV6-3 to TRBJ1-2; unclear D gene. Germline V lookup: CDR1 MNHEY, CDR2 SVGEGT. Trimming left V 0 bases short and J 10 bases short, with 6 bases between. The CDR3 covers 11 residues. The CDR3 spells CASSYSSSYTF. The CDR3 coding sequence is TGTGCCAGCAGTTACTCCTCCTCCTACACCTTC.

There are a few counts of this clone. The V gene is TRBV28, the J gene TRBJ1-5; TRBD1 matches at 7 bases. From germline, CDR1 is MDHEN and CDR2 SYDVKM. V was pared by 6 bases and J by 7 bases, with 18 bases of the junction left unmatched. This CDR3 spans 17 amino acids. The CDR3 protein is CASSPGLVRDRYQPQHF. In DNA, the CDR3 is TGTGCCAGCAGCCCTGGTCTCGTCCGGGACAGATACCAGCCCCAGCATTTT.

V usage is TRBV11-3 and J usage is TRBJ1-1; 8 nucleotides agree with TRBD1. V lost 5 bases to trimming and J lost 3 bases; unmatched junction nucleotides: 2. CDR3 size: 13 residues. Germline CDR1 and CDR2: SGHNT and YENEEA. CDR3 amino acids: CASSRGQDTEAFF. In DNA form, the CDR3 reads TGTGCCAGCAGCCGGGGACAGGACACTGAAGCTTTCTTT.

This clone was recorded a few times. In DNA form, the CDR3 reads TGTGCCAGCAGCTTACAGGTAGGGGACAATCAGCCCCAGCATTTT. This sequence encodes CASSLQVGDNQPQHF. V gene TRBV28 combines with J gene TRBJ1-5; a weak D match, TRBD1 (5 bases). The CDR3 is 15 amino acids. Per germline, CDR1 MDHEN and CDR2 SYDVKM. V was cut by 6 bases and J by 3 bases, with 15 bases left in between.

This clone was seen at least ten times. Other nucleotide sequences from this sample produce the same CDR3. The V gene is TRBV7-9, the J gene TRBJ1-5; 7 bases map to TRBD1. This CDR3 contains 15 residues. Trimming took 5 bases from V and 0 from J; bases not matched to a gene: 4. Germline V gives CDR1 SEHNR, CDR2 FQNEAQ (reference sequence). CDR3 region: CASSRTGNSNQPQHF. CDR3 nucleotide sequence: TGTGCCAGCAGCCGGACAGGAAATAGCAATCAGCCCCAGCATTTT.

V is TRBV19 and J is TRBJ2-2, with D maybe TRBD2 (5 bases). Trimming pared 3 bases from V and 9 bases from J, leaving 17 bases between. Germline lookup yields CDR1 LNHDA and CDR2 SQIVND (reference sequence). This CDR3 is 15 amino acids long. CDR3 in amino acids: CASSISEGLGWELFF. As DNA, the CDR3 is TGTGCCAGTAGTATTTCAGAGGGATTGGGTTGGGAGCTGTTTTTT.

This clone was seen only once. This chain joins TRBV30 and TRBJ2-7, with 7 bases fitting TRBD1. The CDR3 consists of 17 residues. With 4 bases clipped from V and 3 bases from J, the junction kept 18 bases outside the gene matches. From germline, CDR1 is GTSNPN and CDR2 SVGIG (reference sequence). Here the CDR3 reads CAWTAFKPGQKLYEQYF. As DNA, the CDR3 is TGTGCCTGGACCGCCTTTAAACCGGGACAGAAGCTCTACGAGCAGTACTTC.

V and J are TRBV6-5 and TRBJ2-7, with 7 bases fitting TRBD1. The CDR3 is 14 residues long. The J segment lost 7 bases and the V segment lost 5 bases, leaving 11 bases of the junction unmatched. CDR1 is MNHEY, CDR2 SVGAGI, per germline. CDR3 in DNA: TGTGCCAGCAGTAAAACCCCGTACAGGGGTGAGCAGTACTTC. Its translation: CASSKTPYRGEQYF.

This chain uses TRBV5-8 with TRBJ1-1, with D possibly matching TRBD1 (6 bases). Germline V lookup: CDR1 SGHTS, CDR2 YDEGEE. V dropped 4 bases and J dropped 4 bases, with 11 bases sitting between them. The CDR3 is 13 amino acids. The CDR3 region has the DNA TGTGCCAGCAGCCCTGGACAGTCCACTGAAGCTTTCTTT. It is translated as CASSPGQSTEAFF.

Details on this clone: Other DNA sequences of this sample code for an identical CDR3. CDR3 nucleotide sequence: TGTGCCAGCTCACCACCGGCAACCCGAGAGACCCAGTACTTC. It specifies CASSPPATRETQYF. This chain links TRBV18 with TRBJ2-5, with D unclear. The V end was cut by 0 bases, the J end by 4 bases, with 9 bases between. Germline V gene data show CDR1 as KGHSH and CDR2 as LQKENI. This CDR3 has 14 amino acids. Based on the CDR3 plus reference TRBV18 and TRBJ2-5, the full variable domain is NAGVMQNPRHLVRRRGQEARLRCSPMKGHSHVYWYRQLPEEGLKFMVYLQKENIIDESGMPKERFSAEFPKEGPSILRIQQVVRGDSAAYFCASSPPATRETQYFGPGTRLLVL.

The chain links TRBV5-4 to TRBJ2-5; 9 bases are shared with TRBD2. The germline V gene encodes CDR1 SGHNT and CDR2 YYREEE (reference sequence). This CDR3 region has 15 residues. After removal of 3 bases from V and 4 bases from J, the junction contained 7 bases not matched to a gene. The CDR3 region has the DNA TGTGCCAGCAGCTCGGGACTAGCAAGAACAGAGACCCAGTACTTC. It encodes CASSSGLARTETQYF.

The rearrangement uses TRBV5-1 and TRBJ1-5; 9 bases align to TRBD1. V lost 4 bases and J lost 7; bases outside the gene matches: 3. This CDR3 is built from 13 residues. The V gene's germline CDR1 is SGHRS and CDR2 YFSETQ. The DNA of the CDR3 is TGCGCCAGCAGCCCGGACAGGGGCCAGCCCCAGCATTTT. This translates into CASSPDRGQPQHF. The complete variable domain, with remaining parts taken from reference TRBV5-1 and TRBJ1-5, reads KAGVTQTPRYLIKTRGQQVTLSCSPISGHRSVSWYQQTPGQGLQFLFEYFSETQRNKGNFPGRFSGRQFSNSRSEMNVSTLELGDSALYLCASSPDRGQPQHFGDGTRLSIL.

The J gene is TRBJ1-5, the V gene TRBV9, with a tentative D call TRBD1 (6 bases). V lost 4 bases to trimming and J lost 5 bases, with 13 bases between them. This CDR3 comprises 14 residues. Germline CDR1 SGDLS, CDR2 YYNGEE. CDR3 amino acids: CASSPWGRDQPQHF. The CDR3 DNA reads TGTGCCAGCAGCCCCTGGGGGCGCGATCAGCCCCAGCATTTT.

V and J are TRBV5-1 and TRBJ1-1; D possibly corresponds to TRBD1 (5 bases). V gave up 2 bases and J gave up 6 bases, with 14 bases separating them. The CDR3 is 14 amino acids. The germline V gene has CDR1 SGHRS and CDR2 YFSETQ. CDR3 DNA: TGCGCCAGCAGCTTTAACAGGCAACGTGCTGAAGCTTTCTTT. Protein sequence: CASSFNRQRAEAFF.

As to this clone: The junction departs from germline at one end; a sequencing error may be responsible. The CDR3 coding sequence is TGTGCCAGCAGCTACTGGGACAGTAGAAACTACACCTTC. As protein: CASSYWDSRNYTF. The chain combines TRBV6-5 with TRBJ1-2; TRBD1 matches at 7 bases. The CDR3 sequence is 13 residues long. The germline gives CDR1 MNHEY, CDR2 SVGAGI.

As regards this clone: Other DNA sequences of this sample code for an identical CDR3. This chain uses TRBV5-6 with TRBJ1-5, with 8 bases matching TRBD1. V trimming: 4 bases; J trimming: 7 bases; junction bases outside the gene matches: 4. The CDR3 runs to 13 residues. Germline V gene data show CDR1 as SGHDT and CDR2 as YYEEEE. The CDR3 sequence: CASSGTGGQPQHF. The CDR3 bases are TGTGCCAGCAGCGGAACAGGGGGGCAGCCCCAGCATTTT.